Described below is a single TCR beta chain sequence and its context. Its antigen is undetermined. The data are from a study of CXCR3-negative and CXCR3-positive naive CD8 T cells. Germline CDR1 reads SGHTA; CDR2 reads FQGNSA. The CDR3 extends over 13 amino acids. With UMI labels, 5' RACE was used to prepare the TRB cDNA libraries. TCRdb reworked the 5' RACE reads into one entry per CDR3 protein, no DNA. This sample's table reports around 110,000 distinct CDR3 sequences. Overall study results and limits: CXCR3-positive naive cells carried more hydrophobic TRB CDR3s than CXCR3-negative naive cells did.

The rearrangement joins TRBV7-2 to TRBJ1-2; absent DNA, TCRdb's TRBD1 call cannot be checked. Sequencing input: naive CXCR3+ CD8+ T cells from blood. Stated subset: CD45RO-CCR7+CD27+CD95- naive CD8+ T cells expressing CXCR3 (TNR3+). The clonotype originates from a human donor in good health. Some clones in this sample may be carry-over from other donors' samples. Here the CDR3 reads CASSLYPRDTYTF.